The 32 T cell receptor beta chains below come from one sample, sequenced in a study of T cell responses to AZD1222 COVID-19 vaccine. Sequencing used immunoSEQ multiplex PCR; TCRdb keeps in-frame clones, though not all of them. The table has roughly 100,000 clones, about nine tenths seen once. Sequencing used peripheral blood, obtained on day 0 of AZD1222 vaccination. The receptor set was obtained from an adult in good health.

CDR3 sequence (DNA): TGCGCCAGCAGCGCCCAACAGGGATCGTACGAAAAACTGTTTTTT. Protein sequence: CASSAQQGSYEKLFF. V and J are TRBV5-1 and TRBJ1-4; the D gene is possibly TRBD1 (6 bases). V gave up 4 bases and J gave up 8 bases, with 18 bases separating them. The CDR3 runs 15 residues. The germline gives CDR1 SGHRS, CDR2 YFSETQ.

The chain uses TRBV29-1 and TRBJ1-1; 8 nucleotides line up with TRBD1. Trimming at V came to 4 bases and at J to 11 bases, leaving 6 bases not matched to a gene. Germline V gives CDR1 SQVTM, CDR2 ANQGSEA. The CDR3 totals 11 residues. CDR3 in amino acids: CSVVGTGVAFF. CDR3 DNA sequence: TGCAGCGTTGTGGGGACAGGAGTGGCTTTCTTT.

V and J are TRBV2 and TRBJ1-2; perhaps TRBD1 as D (6 bases). The CDR3 length is 13 residues. V lost 4 bases, J lost 2 bases, and 8 bases lay in between. Germline CDR1 reads SNHLY; CDR2 reads FYNNEI. CDR3 in amino acids: CASSVGQNYGYTF. CDR3 bases: TGTGCCAGCAGTGTCGGACAGAACTATGGCTACACCTTC.

The J gene is TRBJ1-4, the V gene TRBV5-4; TRBD1 matches at 9 bases. The germline V gene has CDR1 SGHNT and CDR2 YYREEE (reference sequence). The J segment lost 8 bases and the V segment lost 2 bases, leaving 4 bases of the junction unmatched. The CDR3 is made up of 14 amino acids. CDR3 DNA sequence: TGTGCCAGCAGCTTAGGGACAGGGACGGAAAAACTGTTTTTT. Translation gives CASSLGTGTEKLFF.

The genes are TRBV9 and TRBJ2-2; 8 nucleotides agree with TRBD2. CDR3 length: 17 residues. Germline CDR1 and CDR2: SGDLS and YYNGEE. Trimming cost V 4 bases and J 2 bases; bases outside gene matches: 10. The CDR3 is CASSLLAGGGNTGELFF. The CDR3 bases are TGTGCCAGCAGCCTCTTGGCGGGGGGCGGTAACACCGGGGAGCTGTTTTTT.

J is TRBJ2-7 and V is TRBV4-1; the match to TRBD1 covers 10 bases. Germline loops: CDR1 MGHRA, CDR2 YSYEKL. The J segment lost 1 base and the V segment lost 0 bases, leaving 6 bases of the junction unmatched. The CDR3 loop spans 17 amino acids. The CDR3 DNA follows: TGCGCCAGCAGCCAAGAGACCGGGACAGGGGTTTCCTACGAGCAGTACTTC. Protein sequence: CASSQETGTGVSYEQYF.

The genes are TRBV7-3 and TRBJ2-3, with 8 bases identical to TRBD1. This CDR3 region has 16 residues. Trimming took 0 bases from V and 4 from J; bases not matched to a gene: 6. The germline CDR1 and CDR2 sequences are SGHTA and FQGTGA. Here the CDR3 DNA reads TGTGCCAGCAGCTTAACGTTTGGACAGGGATCAGATACGCAGTATTTT. It codes for CASSLTFGQGSDTQYF.

This rearrangement joins TRBV18 to TRBJ2-7; tentatively, D is TRBD1 (7 bases). V lost 4 bases to trimming and J lost 3 bases, with 13 bases between them. Germline V gives CDR1 KGHSH, CDR2 LQKENI. The CDR3 covers 14 residues. The CDR3 nucleotides read TGTGCCAGCTCACAGGGGGCGCGGGACTACGAGCAGTACTTC. It codes for CASSQGARDYEQYF. Supplemented by reference TRBV18 and TRBJ2-7, the full variable domain reads NAGVMQNPRHLVRRRGQEARLRCSPMKGHSHVYWYRQLPEEGLKFMVYLQKENIIDESGMPKERFSAEFPKEGPSILRIQQVVRGDSAAYFCASSQGARDYEQYFGPGTRLTVT.

As concerns this clone: Given the absence of the conserved phenylalanine or tryptophan at the CDR3 end, a read error is likely. This sequence joins TRBV19 and TRBJ1-6; TRBD1 agrees at 7 bases. V was pared by 5 bases and J by 5 bases, with 9 bases of the junction left unmatched. Germline CDR1 and CDR2: LNHDA and SQIVND (reference sequence). This CDR3 has 16 residues. CDR3 residues: CASSPTGAFHNSPLHL. The DNA of the CDR3 is TGTGCCAGTAGTCCAACAGGGGCCTTCCATAATTCACCCCTCCACCTT.

The rearrangement joins TRBV4-1 to TRBJ2-2, with TRBD1 identical over 7 bases. The V segment lost 1 base and the J segment 1 base; nucleotides outside the gene matches: 3. This CDR3 comprises 16 residues. The germline V gene encodes CDR1 MGHRA and CDR2 YSYEKL. The CDR3 DNA is TGCGCCAGCAGCCAAGGGGACAGACAGAACACCGGGGAGCTGTTTTTT. It translates to CASSQGDRQNTGELFF.

This clone appeared a single time. The chain employs TRBV5-6 and TRBJ2-3, with unresolved D. Germline V lookup: CDR1 SGHDT, CDR2 YYEEEE. The CDR3 is made up of 11 amino acids. V lost 2 bases and J 7 bases, leaving 5 bases between the germline ends. This chain's CDR3 is CASSFENTQYF. DNA of the CDR3: TGTGCCAGCAGCTTTGAAAATACGCAGTATTTT.

Only a few counts were recorded for this clone. This chain's CDR3 is CASSELRDNSYEQYF. Here the CDR3 DNA reads TGTGCCAGCAGTGAACTCCGAGACAACTCCTACGAGCAGTACTTC. The V and J genes are TRBV2 and TRBJ2-7; no firm D call. The CDR3 covers 15 residues. Germline CDR1 and CDR2: SNHLY and FYNNEI. Trimming shortened V by 2 bases and J by 0 bases, and 11 bases separated the two germline ends.

The V and J genes are TRBV11-2 and TRBJ1-1, with 7 bases aligning to TRBD1. There are 13 residues in the CDR3. Germline CDR1 SGHAT, CDR2 FQNNGV. V was clipped by 3 bases and J by 5 bases; unmatched bases: 3. Here the CDR3 DNA reads TGTGCCAGCAGCTTCGACAGGGCTACTGAAGCTTTCTTT. Its translation: CASSFDRATEAFF.

The chain carries TRBV19 and TRBJ2-2; D is possibly TRBD1 or TRBD2 (5 bases each). The CDR3 has 13 amino acids. The V end lost 3 bases, the J end lost 8 bases, and 10 bases lay between the germline ends. The germline CDR1 and CDR2 sequences are LNHDA and SQIVND (reference sequence). The CDR3 protein is CASSIGGRGELFF. For the CDR3, the DNA is TGTGCCAGTAGTATTGGGGGAAGGGGGGAGCTGTTTTTT.

In this sample, this clone turned up a few times. The chain carries TRBV6-4 and TRBJ2-1; 9 nucleotides agree with TRBD2. V lost 6 bases, J lost 1 base, and 4 bases stayed unmatched. Germline lookup yields CDR1 MRHNA and CDR2 SNTAGT. There are 15 residues in the CDR3. The CDR3 sequence: CASSVAGESYNEQFF. CDR3 in DNA: TGTGCCAGCAGCGTAGCGGGGGAGTCCTACAATGAGCAGTTCTTC.

The V gene is TRBV7-2, the J gene TRBJ1-1; a possible D gene is TRBD1 (5 bases). The CDR3 extends over 14 amino acids. Trimming pared 0 bases from V and 5 bases from J, leaving 10 bases between. Germline CDR1 reads SGHTA; CDR2 reads FQGNSA. Here the CDR3 DNA reads TGTGCCAGCAGCTTAGCGGGGGAGGGGACTGAAGCTTTCTTT. This translates into CASSLAGEGTEAFF.

The chain recombines TRBV19 with TRBJ1-4; TRBD1 aligns across 8 bases. This CDR3 comprises 17 residues. Germline values: CDR1 LNHDA, CDR2 SQIVND (reference sequence). J lost 0 bases, V lost 5 bases, and 8 bases had no gene match. CDR3 sequence reads: CASSPTGGLATNEKLFF. The CDR3 bases are TGTGCCAGTAGTCCAACAGGGGGGCTCGCAACTAATGAAAAACTGTTTTTT. The full variable domain, its missing parts supplied by reference TRBV19 and TRBJ1-4, is DGGITQSPKYLFRKEGQNVTLSCEQNLNHDAMYWYRQDPGQGLRLIYYSQIVNDFQKGDIAEGYSVSREKKESFPLTVTSAQKNPTAFYLCASSPTGGLATNEKLFFGSGTQLSVL.

The gene calls are TRBV11-2 and TRBJ1-2; D might be TRBD1 (5 bases). Germline assignment: CDR1 SGHAT and CDR2 FQNNGV. Trimming pared 8 bases from V and 0 bases from J, leaving 10 bases between. The length of the CDR3 is 13 residues. The CDR3 loop is CASGRGANYGYTF. Here the CDR3 DNA reads TGTGCCAGCGGACGGGGGGCTAACTATGGCTACACCTTC.

The chain is built from TRBV6-6 and TRBJ2-7; TRBD2 is a possible D gene (6 bases). This CDR3 has 15 amino acids. Germline V CDR1 and CDR2: MNHNY, SVGAGI (reference sequence). V lost 0 bases and J 7 bases, leaving 16 bases between the germline ends. CDR3 region: CASSYSSGGGGEQYF. In nucleotides, the CDR3 is TGTGCCAGCAGTTACTCGTCTGGGGGTGGGGGGGAGCAGTACTTC.

In its sample, this clone was seen a few times. The genes are TRBV21-1 and TRBJ2-7; the table's D call, TRBD2, has no DNA check behind it. TRBV21-1 is a pseudogene. This CDR3 contains 14 residues. CDR3 bases: TGTGCCAGCAGCAACAGTAACGGGTCCTACGAGCAGTACTTC. Translation gives CASSNSNGSYEQYF.

The V call is TRBV27, the J call TRBJ2-4; a weak D match, TRBD1 (5 bases). CDR1 MNHEY and CDR2 SMNVEV come from the germline V gene (reference sequence). Trimming cost V 0 bases and J 13 bases, with 13 bases left between them. The CDR3 contains 13 residues. The chain's CDR3 is CASSLSIQGGQYF. In DNA form, the CDR3 reads TGTGCCAGCAGTTTATCGATCCAGGGTGGGCAGTACTTC.

The chain links TRBV11-2 to TRBJ1-2; D is perhaps TRBD1 (6 bases). The CDR3 spans 14 residues. Trimming left V 1 base short and J 4 bases short, with 10 bases between. Germline V gene data show CDR1 as SGHAT and CDR2 as FQNNGV. The CDR3 loop reads CASSLAGVGYGYTF. The CDR3 DNA is TGTGCCAGCAGCTTAGCAGGGGTCGGCTATGGCTACACCTTC.

This chain connects TRBV7-3 to TRBJ2-1, with D possibly being TRBD2 (5 bases). CDR1 and CDR2 (germline): SGHTA, FQGTGA. The germline V and J ends were trimmed by 4 bases and 5 bases, with 15 bases remaining between them. This CDR3 spans 15 amino acids. CDR3 amino acids: CASSSTSGGNNEQFF. CDR3 nucleotide sequence: TGTGCCAGCAGCTCCACTAGTGGAGGAAACAATGAGCAGTTCTTC.

The V and J genes are TRBV5-6 and TRBJ2-5; D call uncertain. This CDR3 is 13 amino acids long. V was cut by 0 bases and J by 3 bases, with 6 bases left in between. Germline V gives CDR1 SGHDT, CDR2 YYEEEE. The CDR3 loop is CASSLVAEETQYF. The CDR3, as DNA: TGTGCCAGCAGCTTGGTGGCAGAAGAGACCCAGTACTTC. Full variable domain (missing parts from reference TRBV5-6 and TRBJ2-5): DAGVTQSPTHLIKTRGQQVTLRCSPKSGHDTVSWYQQALGQGPQFIFQYYEEEERQRGNFPDRFSGHQFPNYSSELNVNALLLGDSALYLCASSLVAEETQYFGPGTRLLVL.

The gene calls are TRBV4-1 and TRBJ2-7; 7 nucleotides align to TRBD1. The CDR3 sequence is 15 residues long. J gave up 7 bases and V 2 bases, and 11 bases lay outside the gene matches. From germline, CDR1 is MGHRA and CDR2 YSYEKL. The CDR3 nucleotides are TGCGCCAGCAGCCAAACCGACAGGGTAGAACGTGAGCAGTACTTC. Translated, it gives CASSQTDRVEREQYF.

CDR3 loop: CASSLDVNTEAFF. Written as DNA, the CDR3 is TGTGCCAGCAGCCTGGACGTGAACACTGAAGCTTTCTTT. The chain couples TRBV7-2 to TRBJ1-1, with no clear D. The CDR3 length is 13 residues. Per germline, CDR1 SGHTA and CDR2 FQGNSA. The V and J ends lost 5 bases and 0 bases respectively, with 7 bases between them.

The chain is built from TRBV29-1 and TRBJ1-6, with D possibly TRBD1 on 5 matching bases. Germline V gene sequence: CDR1 SQVTM, CDR2 ANQGSEA. The ends were cut back, 5 bases at V and 8 bases at J, with 13 bases in the middle. There are 13 residues in the CDR3. The CDR3 spells CSVRREDHSPLHF. For the CDR3, the DNA is TGCAGCGTTCGCAGGGAGGACCATTCACCCCTCCACTTT.

The rearrangement links TRBV5-5 to TRBJ2-6; D perhaps matches TRBD2 (6 bases). V dropped 0 bases and J dropped 7 bases, with 17 bases sitting between them. This CDR3 comprises 17 residues. The germline V gene has CDR1 SGHKS and CDR2 YYEKEE (reference sequence). The CDR3 bases are TGTGCCAGCAGCTTGGCCGGGGGAGGCCTAATAGCCAACGTCCTGACTTTC. It specifies CASSLAGGGLIANVLTF.

The chain combines TRBV6-5 with TRBJ2-7; 7 bases are shared with TRBD1. In germline, CDR1 is MNHEY, CDR2 SVGAGI. This CDR3 has 15 amino acids. Trimming took 5 bases from V and 1 from J; bases not matched to a gene: 8. DNA for the CDR3: TGTGCCAGCAGTCAAAGACGGGACAGATCCTACGAGCAGTACTTC. It translates to CASSQRRDRSYEQYF.

V and J are TRBV9 and TRBJ2-7; D possibly uses TRBD1 or TRBD2 (6 bases each). The CDR3 loop spans 14 amino acids. Germline CDR1 reads SGDLS; CDR2 reads YYNGEE. V shed 4 bases and J shed 0 bases, with 11 bases lying between them. The CDR3 reads CASSLGGPSYEQYF. Written as DNA, the CDR3 is TGTGCCAGCAGCCTTGGGGGGCCCTCCTACGAGCAGTACTTC.

V gene TRBV2 combines with J gene TRBJ2-7, with D perhaps matching TRBD2 (5 bases). This CDR3 has 12 residues. Germline V CDR1 and CDR2: SNHLY, FYNNEI. V was shortened by 6 bases and J by 6 bases, with 12 bases between the two germline ends. CDR3 region: CASRGVVPEQYF. In DNA, the CDR3 is TGTGCCAGCAGGGGAGTAGTACCCGAGCAGTACTTC.

The rearrangement links TRBV11-3 to TRBJ2-3, with D perhaps given as TRBD1 or TRBD2 (6 bases each). CDR3 length: 15 residues. Trimming shortened V by 3 bases and J by 6 bases, and 16 bases separated the two germline ends. CDR1 is SGHNT, CDR2 YENEEA, per germline. The CDR3 DNA sequence: TGTGCCAGCAGCTTTACTAGTGGGGGGCGGGATACGCAGTATTTT. Its protein is CASSFTSGGRDTQYF.